This entry features one TCR beta chain sequence. What it binds is not known. This specimen comes from a study of graft-versus-host responses after intestinal transplantation. The CDR3 runs 14 residues. V shed 1 base and J 6 bases; nucleotides not matched to a gene: 2. Germline CDR1 LGHNA, CDR2 YSLEER. Sequenced by immunoSEQ multiplex PCR; TCRdb stores in-frame clones only, minus some. The data hold over 85,000 clones, with around 91% observed a single time. Specimen: unstimulated CD4+ T cells sorted from spleen or lymph node cells, collected before transplant. This sequence joins TRBV4-3 and TRBJ1-5; TRBD1 matches 8 bases. The origin of this receptor is a human donor who was the organ donor for an intestinal transplant. The CDR3 nucleotides read TGCGCCAGCAGCCAAGGACAGGGGATTCAGCCCCAGCATTTT. Amino acids: CASSQGQGIQPQHF.